This entry features one T cell receptor (beta chain) sequence. Clones were read by immunoSEQ multiplex PCR, and TCRdb kept only the in-frame ones, dropping some. The data hold 85,000 to 100,000 clones, with roughly 96% observed a single time. The data were taken from a study of technical replicates of blood from a handful of donors. From germline, CDR1 is SGHRS and CDR2 YFSETQ. Between the trimmed V and J ends, which lost 4 bases and 2 bases, there was a span of 13 bases. The CDR3 sequence is 14 residues long. V is TRBV5-1 and J is TRBJ2-7; D is possibly TRBD1 (6 bases). The clonotype was recovered from a human donor in good health. The sample consisted of T cells isolated from PBMCs. CDR3 bases: TGCGCCAGCAGCCCGAACAGGGATGCCTACGAGCAGTACTTC. This sequence encodes CASSPNRDAYEQYF. Filled out from reference TRBV5-1 and TRBJ2-7, the complete variable domain reads KAGVTQTPRYLIKTRGQQVTLSCSPISGHRSVSWYQQTPGQGLQFLFEYFSETQRNKGNFPGRFSGRQFSNSRSEMNVSTLELGDSALYLCASSPNRDAYEQYFGPGTRLTVT.